This T cell receptor beta chain originates from a study of tissue T cells after allogeneic stem cell transplantation. Regarding the study as a whole: Only a limited share of tissue TCRs appeared in blood or spleen. Motif-based clustering found tissue-specific repertoire signatures shared across patients, though few clones were shared.

The time point here: mouse harvest day 7 after allogeneic transplant. Mouse grafts combined 10^7 T-cell-depleted bone marrow cells with 10^6 splenic CD5+ T cells. This CDR3 contains 14 residues. J gave up 5 bases and V 5 bases, and 5 bases lay outside the gene matches. Germline CDR1 reads KGHPV; CDR2 reads FQNQEV (reference sequence). Assay: immunoSEQ multiplex PCR; the TCRdb copy retains only in-frame clones and omits some. This repertoire shows thousands of clones, 45% to 55% found once; its top ten account for over 3%. A remark on this clone: Its antigen remains unknown. Germline and genes here are mouse. Read data end 1 residue before the CDR3 end; the end is taken from the germline J gene.

The chain links TRBV26 to TRBJ2-7; 11 nucleotides align to TRBD2. The clonotype originates from a female BALB/c mouse given C57BL/6 T cells with graft-versus-host disease after an allogeneic hematopoietic cell transplant. Sequenced: gut tissue. This CDR3 is CASSKGLGVDEQYF. CDR3 DNA (partial): TGTGCCAGCAGTAAGGGACTGGGGGTGGATGAACAGTAC.